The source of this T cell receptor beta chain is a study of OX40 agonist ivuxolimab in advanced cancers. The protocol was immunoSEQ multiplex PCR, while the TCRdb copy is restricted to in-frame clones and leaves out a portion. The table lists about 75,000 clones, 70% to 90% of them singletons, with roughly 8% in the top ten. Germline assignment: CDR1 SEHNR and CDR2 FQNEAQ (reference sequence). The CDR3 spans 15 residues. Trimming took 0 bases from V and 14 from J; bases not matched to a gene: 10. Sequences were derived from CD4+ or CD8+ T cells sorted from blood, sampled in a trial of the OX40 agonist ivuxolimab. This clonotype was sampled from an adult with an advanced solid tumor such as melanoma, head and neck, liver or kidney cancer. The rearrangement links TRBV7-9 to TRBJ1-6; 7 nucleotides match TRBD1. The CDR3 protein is CASSLADRAPFTLHF. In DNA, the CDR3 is TGTGCCAGCAGCTTAGCCGACAGGGCCCCCTTCACCCTCCACTTT.